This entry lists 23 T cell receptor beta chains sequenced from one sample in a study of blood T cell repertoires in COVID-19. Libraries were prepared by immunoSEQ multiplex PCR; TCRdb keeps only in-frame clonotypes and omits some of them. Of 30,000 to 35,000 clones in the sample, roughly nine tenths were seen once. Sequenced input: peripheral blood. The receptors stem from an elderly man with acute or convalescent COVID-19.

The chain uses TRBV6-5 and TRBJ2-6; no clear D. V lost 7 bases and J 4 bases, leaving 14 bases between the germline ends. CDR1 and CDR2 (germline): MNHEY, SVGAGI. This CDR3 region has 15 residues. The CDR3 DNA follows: TGTGCCAGCACCTCCCTTTTTGGCGGGGCCAACGTCCTGACTTTC. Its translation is CASTSLFGGANVLTF.

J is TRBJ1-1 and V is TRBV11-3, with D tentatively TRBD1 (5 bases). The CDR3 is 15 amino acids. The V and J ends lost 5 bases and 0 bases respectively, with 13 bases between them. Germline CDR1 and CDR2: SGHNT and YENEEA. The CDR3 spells CASSPRGNLNTEAFF. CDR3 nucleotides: TGTGCCAGCAGCCCCCGGGGGAATTTGAACACTGAAGCTTTCTTT.

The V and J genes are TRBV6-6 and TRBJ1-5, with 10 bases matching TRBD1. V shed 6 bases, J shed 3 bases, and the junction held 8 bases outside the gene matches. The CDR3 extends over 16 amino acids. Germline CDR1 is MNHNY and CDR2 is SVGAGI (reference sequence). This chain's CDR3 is CASSPGQGYLNQPQHF. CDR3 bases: TGTGCCAGCAGCCCGGGACAGGGGTATCTCAATCAGCCCCAGCATTTT.

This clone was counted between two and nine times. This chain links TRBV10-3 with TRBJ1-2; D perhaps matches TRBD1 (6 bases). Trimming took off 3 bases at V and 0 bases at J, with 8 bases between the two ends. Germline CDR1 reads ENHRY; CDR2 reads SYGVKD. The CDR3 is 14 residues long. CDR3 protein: CAISDRTANYGYTF. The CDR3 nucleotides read TGTGCCATCAGTGACCGGACAGCTAACTATGGCTACACCTTC.

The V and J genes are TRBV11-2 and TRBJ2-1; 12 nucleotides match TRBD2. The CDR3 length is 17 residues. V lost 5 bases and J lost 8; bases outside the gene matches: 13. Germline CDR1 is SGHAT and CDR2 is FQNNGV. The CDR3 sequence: CASSLHPSGRAVYEQFF. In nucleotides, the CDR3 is TGTGCCAGCAGCCTCCACCCTAGCGGGAGGGCCGTATATGAGCAGTTCTTC.

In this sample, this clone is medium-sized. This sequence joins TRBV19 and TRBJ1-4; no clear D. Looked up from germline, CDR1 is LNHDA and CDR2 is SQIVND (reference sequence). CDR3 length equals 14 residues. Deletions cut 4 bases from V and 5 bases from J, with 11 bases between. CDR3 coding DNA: TGTGCCAGTAGTACACGACAACTGAATGAAAAACTGTTTTTT. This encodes CASSTRQLNEKLFF.

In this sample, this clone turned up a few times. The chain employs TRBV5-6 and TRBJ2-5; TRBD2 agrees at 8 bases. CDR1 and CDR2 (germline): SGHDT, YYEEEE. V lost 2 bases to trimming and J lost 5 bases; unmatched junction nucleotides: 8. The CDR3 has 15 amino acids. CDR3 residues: CASSFLTSGGETQYF. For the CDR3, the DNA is TGTGCCAGCAGCTTCCTTACTAGCGGAGGGGAGACCCAGTACTTC.

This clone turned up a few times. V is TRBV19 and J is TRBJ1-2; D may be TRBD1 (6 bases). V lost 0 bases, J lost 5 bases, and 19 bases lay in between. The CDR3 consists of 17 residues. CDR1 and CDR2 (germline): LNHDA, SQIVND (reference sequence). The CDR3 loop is CASSIDLPQGVRYGYTF. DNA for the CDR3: TGTGCCAGTAGTATAGATCTTCCACAGGGAGTACGATATGGCTACACCTTC.

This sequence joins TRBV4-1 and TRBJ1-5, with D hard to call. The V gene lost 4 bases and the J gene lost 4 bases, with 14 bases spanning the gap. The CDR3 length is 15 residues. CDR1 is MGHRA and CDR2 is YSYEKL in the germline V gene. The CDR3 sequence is CASSLHGRGNQPQHF. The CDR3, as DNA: TGCGCCAGCAGCCTTCACGGACGGGGAAATCAGCCCCAGCATTTT.

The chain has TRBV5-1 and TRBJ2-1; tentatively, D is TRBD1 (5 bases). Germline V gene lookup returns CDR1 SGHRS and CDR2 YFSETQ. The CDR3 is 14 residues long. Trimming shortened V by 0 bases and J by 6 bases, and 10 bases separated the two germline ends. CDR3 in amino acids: CASSLGGQANEQFF. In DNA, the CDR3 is TGCGCCAGCAGCTTGGGGGGCCAGGCCAATGAGCAGTTCTTC.

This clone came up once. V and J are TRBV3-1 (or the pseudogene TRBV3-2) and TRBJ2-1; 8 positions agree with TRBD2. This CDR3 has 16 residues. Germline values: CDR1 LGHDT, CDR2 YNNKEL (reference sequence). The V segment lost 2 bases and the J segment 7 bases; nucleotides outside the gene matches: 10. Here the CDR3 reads CASSQIAGTTGNEQFF. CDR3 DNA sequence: TGTGCCAGCAGCCAAATAGCGGGAACTACCGGGAATGAGCAGTTCTTC.

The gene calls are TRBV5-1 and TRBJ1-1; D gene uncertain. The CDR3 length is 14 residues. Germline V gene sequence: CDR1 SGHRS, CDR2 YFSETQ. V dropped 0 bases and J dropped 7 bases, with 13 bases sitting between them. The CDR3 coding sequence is TGCGCCAGCAGCTTGGTCGGGGAGAAGGGTGAAGCTTTCTTT. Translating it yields CASSLVGEKGEAFF. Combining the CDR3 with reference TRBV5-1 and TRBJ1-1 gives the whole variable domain KAGVTQTPRYLIKTRGQQVTLSCSPISGHRSVSWYQQTPGQGLQFLFEYFSETQRNKGNFPGRFSGRQFSNSRSEMNVSTLELGDSALYLCASSLVGEKGEAFFGQGTRLTVV.

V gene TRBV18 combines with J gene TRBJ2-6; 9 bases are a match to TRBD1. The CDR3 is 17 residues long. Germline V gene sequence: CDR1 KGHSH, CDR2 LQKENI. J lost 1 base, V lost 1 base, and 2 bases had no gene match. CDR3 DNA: TGTGCCAGCTCACCACAGACAGGGGGATCTGGGGCCAACGTCCTGACTTTC. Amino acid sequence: CASSPQTGGSGANVLTF.

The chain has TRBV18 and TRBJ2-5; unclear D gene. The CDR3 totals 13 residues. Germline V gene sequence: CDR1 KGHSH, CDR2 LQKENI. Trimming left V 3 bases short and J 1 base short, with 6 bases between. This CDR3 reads CASSPAPQETQYF. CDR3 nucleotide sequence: TGTGCCAGCTCACCGGCCCCCCAAGAGACCCAGTACTTC.

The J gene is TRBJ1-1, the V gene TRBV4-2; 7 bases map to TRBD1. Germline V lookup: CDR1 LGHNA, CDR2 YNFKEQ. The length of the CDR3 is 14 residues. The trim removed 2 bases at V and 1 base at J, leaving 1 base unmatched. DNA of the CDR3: TGTGCCAGCAGCCAACAGGGGGAGAACACTGAAGCTTTCTTT. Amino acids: CASSQQGENTEAFF.

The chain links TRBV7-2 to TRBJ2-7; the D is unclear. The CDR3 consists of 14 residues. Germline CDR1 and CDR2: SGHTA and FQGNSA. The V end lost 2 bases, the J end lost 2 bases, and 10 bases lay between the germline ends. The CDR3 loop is CASSLSANTYEQYF. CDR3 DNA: TGTGCCAGCAGCTTAAGCGCGAATACCTACGAGCAGTACTTC. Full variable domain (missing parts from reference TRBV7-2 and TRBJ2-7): GAGVSQSPSNKVTEKGKDVELRCDPISGHTALYWYRQSLGQGLEFLIYFQGNSAPDKSGLPSDRFSAERTGGSVSTLTIQRTQQEDSAVYLCASSLSANTYEQYFGPGTRLTVT.

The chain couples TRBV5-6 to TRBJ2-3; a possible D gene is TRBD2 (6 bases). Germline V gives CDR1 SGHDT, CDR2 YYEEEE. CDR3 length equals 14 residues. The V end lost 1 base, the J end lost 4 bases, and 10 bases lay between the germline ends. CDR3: CASSLISGPDTQYF. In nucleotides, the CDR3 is TGTGCCAGCAGCTTGATTAGCGGTCCAGATACGCAGTATTTT.

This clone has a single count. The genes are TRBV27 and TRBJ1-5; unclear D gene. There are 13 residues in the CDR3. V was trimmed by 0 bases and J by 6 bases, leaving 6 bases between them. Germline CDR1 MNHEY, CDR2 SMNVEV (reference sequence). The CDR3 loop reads CASSLSWAQPQHF. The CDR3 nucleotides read TGTGCCAGCAGTTTATCGTGGGCTCAGCCCCAGCATTTT.

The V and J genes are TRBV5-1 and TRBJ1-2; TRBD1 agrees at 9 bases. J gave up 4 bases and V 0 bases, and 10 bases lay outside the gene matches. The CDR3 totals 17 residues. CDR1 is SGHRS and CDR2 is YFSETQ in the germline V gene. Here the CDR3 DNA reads TGCGCCAGCAGCTTGGGCCCGGGGGACAGGGAGAGCTATGGCTACACCTTC. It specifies CASSLGPGDRESYGYTF.

The CDR3 protein is CASSPDPGDYEQYF. CDR3 nucleotide sequence: TGCGCCAGCAGCCCAGATCCGGGGGACTACGAGCAGTACTTC. The J gene is TRBJ2-7, the V gene TRBV5-1, with a possible D match to TRBD2 (6 bases). The germline V gene has CDR1 SGHRS and CDR2 YFSETQ. V was clipped by 4 bases and J by 3 bases, with 14 bases between them. The CDR3 has 14 amino acids.

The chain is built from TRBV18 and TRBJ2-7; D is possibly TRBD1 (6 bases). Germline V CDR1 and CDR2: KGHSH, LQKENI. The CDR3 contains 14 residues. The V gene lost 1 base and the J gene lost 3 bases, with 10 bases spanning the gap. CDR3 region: CASSPRQGNYEQYF. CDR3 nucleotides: TGTGCCAGCTCACCACGGCAGGGGAACTACGAGCAGTACTTC.

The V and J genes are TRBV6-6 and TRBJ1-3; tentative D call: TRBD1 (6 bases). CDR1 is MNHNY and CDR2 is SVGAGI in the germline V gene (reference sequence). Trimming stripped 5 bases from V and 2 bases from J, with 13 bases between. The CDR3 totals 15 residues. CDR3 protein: CASSGGGGTGNTIYF. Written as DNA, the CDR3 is TGTGCCAGCAGTGGGGGAGGGGGAACTGGAAACACCATATATTTT.

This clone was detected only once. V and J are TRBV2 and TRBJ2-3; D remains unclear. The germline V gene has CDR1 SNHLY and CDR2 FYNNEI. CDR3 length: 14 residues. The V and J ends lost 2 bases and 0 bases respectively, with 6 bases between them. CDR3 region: CASSELLSTDTQYF. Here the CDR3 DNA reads TGTGCCAGCAGTGAATTACTCAGCACAGATACGCAGTATTTT.